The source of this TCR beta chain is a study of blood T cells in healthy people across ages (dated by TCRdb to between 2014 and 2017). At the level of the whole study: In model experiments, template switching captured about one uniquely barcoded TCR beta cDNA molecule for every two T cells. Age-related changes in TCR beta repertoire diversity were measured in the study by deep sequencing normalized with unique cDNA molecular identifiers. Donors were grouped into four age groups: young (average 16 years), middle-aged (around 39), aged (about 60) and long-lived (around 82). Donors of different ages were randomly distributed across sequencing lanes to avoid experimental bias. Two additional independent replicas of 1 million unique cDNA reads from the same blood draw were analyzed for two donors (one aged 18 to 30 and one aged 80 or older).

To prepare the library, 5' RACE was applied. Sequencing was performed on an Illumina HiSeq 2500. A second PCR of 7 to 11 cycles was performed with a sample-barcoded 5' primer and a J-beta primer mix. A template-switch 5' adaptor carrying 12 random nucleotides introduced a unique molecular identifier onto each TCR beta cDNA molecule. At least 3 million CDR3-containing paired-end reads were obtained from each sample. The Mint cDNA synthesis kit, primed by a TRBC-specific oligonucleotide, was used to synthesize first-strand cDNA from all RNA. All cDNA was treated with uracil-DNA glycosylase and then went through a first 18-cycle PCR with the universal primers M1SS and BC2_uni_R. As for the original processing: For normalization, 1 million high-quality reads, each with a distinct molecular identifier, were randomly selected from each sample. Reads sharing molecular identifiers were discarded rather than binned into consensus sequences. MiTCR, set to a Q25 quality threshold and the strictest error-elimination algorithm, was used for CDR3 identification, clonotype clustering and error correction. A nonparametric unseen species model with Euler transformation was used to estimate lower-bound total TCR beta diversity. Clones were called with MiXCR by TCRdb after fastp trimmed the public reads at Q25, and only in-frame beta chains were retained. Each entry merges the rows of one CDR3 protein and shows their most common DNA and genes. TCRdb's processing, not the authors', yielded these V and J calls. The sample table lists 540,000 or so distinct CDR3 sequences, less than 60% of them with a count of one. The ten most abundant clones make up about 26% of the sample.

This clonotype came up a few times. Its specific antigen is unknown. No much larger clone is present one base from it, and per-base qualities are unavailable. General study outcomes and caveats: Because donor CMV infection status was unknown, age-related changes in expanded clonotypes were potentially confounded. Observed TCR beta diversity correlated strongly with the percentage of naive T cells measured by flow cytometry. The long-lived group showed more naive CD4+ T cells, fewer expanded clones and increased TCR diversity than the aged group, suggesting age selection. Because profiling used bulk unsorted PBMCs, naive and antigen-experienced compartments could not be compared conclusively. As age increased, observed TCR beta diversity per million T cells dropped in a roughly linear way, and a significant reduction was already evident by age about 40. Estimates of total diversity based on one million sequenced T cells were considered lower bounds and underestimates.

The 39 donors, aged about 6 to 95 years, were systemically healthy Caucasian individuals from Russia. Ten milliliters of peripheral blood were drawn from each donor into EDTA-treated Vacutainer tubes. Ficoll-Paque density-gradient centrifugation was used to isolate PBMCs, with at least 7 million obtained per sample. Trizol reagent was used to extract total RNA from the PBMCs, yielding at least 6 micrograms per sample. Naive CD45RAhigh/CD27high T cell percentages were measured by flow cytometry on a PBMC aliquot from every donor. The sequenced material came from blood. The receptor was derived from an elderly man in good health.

The CDR3 reads CSRRTAGVSTDTQYF. The DNA is as follows: TGCAGTCGGCGGACTGCGGGCGTTAGCACAGATACGCAGTATTTT. Recombination linked TRBV20-1 to TRBJ2-3, and perhaps TRBD2 as D gene, on 5 matching bases. The germline V gene (reference sequence) sets CDR1 to DFQATT and CDR2 to SNEGSKA. The CDR3 numbers 15 residues from cysteine through phenylalanine. Just CDR3 DNA is preserved here, 45 bases in frame from base 1. V and J are truncated by 8 bases and 0 bases respectively, leaving an intervening sequence of 18 bases.